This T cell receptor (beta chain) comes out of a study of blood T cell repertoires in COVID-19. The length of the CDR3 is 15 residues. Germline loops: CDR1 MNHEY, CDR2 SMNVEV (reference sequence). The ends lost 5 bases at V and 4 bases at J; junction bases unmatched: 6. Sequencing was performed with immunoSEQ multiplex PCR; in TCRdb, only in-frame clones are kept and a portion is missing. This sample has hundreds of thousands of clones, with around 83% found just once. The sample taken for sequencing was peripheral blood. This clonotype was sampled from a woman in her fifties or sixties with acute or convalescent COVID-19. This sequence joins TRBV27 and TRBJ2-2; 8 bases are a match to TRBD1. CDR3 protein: CASSIRGQVTGELFF. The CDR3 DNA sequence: TGTGCCAGCAGTATCAGGGGGCAGGTCACCGGGGAGCTGTTTTTT.